Each of the 21 T cell receptor beta chains below was sequenced from the same sample in a study of tumor and adjacent non-tumor tissue in lung cancer. A modified ARM-PCR protocol with three rounds of nested PCR amplified TCRbeta. TCRdb re-called the multiplex PCR reads with MiXCR, one entry per CDR3 protein. The sample lists 200,000 to 250,000 distinct CDR3 sequences, 60% to 85% occurring once. No cell sorting was done before RNA was extracted from the tissue. Sequenced: lung tumor tissue. These receptors were taken from a man aged 60 to 69 with non-small cell lung cancer.

Worth noting for this clonotype: A read error may produce the germline difference seen at one junction end. The gene calls are TRBV6-1 and TRBJ2-2, with 9 nucleotides matching TRBD2. Germline CDR1 MNHNS, CDR2 SASEGT. The CDR3 spans 16 residues. CDR3 nucleotide sequence: TGTCCCAGCAGCGCCTGGACTAGCGCTAACACCGGGGAGTTGTTTTTT. Translated: CPSSAWTSANTGELFF.

The table lists this clonotype with a few counts. A read error may be the cause here, since a much bigger clone is one base away. J is TRBJ2-3 and V is TRBV29-1, with D perhaps given as TRBD1 or TRBD2 (5 bases each). The germline V gene has CDR1 SQVTM and CDR2 ANQGSEA. The CDR3 has 13 amino acids. The V and J ends lost 8 bases and 2 bases respectively, with 14 bases between them. CDR3 region: CSLQVTNTDTQYF. CDR3 sequence (DNA): TGCAGCCTACAGGTGACTAACACAGATACGCAGTATTTT.

This chain links TRBV28 with TRBJ2-1, with D perhaps TRBD1 (6 bases). The germline CDR1 and CDR2 sequences are MDHEN and SYDVKM. The V gene lost 8 bases and the J gene lost 0 bases, with 11 bases spanning the gap. There are 14 residues in the CDR3. The CDR3 here is CASGRGSSYNEQFF. The CDR3 DNA follows: TGTGCCAGCGGTAGGGGGAGCTCCTACAATGAGCAGTTCTTC.

This clonotype is a singleton in its sample. A read error may explain this, as a much larger clone is one base away. This rearrangement joins TRBV29-1 to TRBJ2-7; TRBD1 matches at 7 bases. V gave up 7 bases and J gave up 5 bases; unmatched junction bases: 8. CDR1 is SQVTM, CDR2 ANQGSEA, per germline. The CDR3 is 12 residues long. The CDR3 loop is CSAEQGLHEQYF. The CDR3 DNA reads TGCAGCGCAGAACAGGGGCTCCACGAGCAGTACTTC.

This chain uses TRBV20-1 with TRBJ1-5, with D possibly being TRBD1 (5 bases). Between the trimmed V and J ends, which lost 1 base and 0 bases, there was a span of 10 bases. The germline V gene has CDR1 DFQATT and CDR2 SNEGSKA (reference sequence). The CDR3 runs 15 residues. The CDR3 sequence: CSARVQGPSNQPQHF. DNA of the CDR3: TGCAGTGCTAGAGTTCAGGGCCCTAGCAATCAGCCCCAGCATTTT.

Concerning this clonotype: A read error may account for a junction end that differs from germline. The V call is TRBV11-2, the J call TRBJ2-5; the D is unclear. The germline gives CDR1 SGHAT, CDR2 FQNNGV. This CDR3 comprises 13 residues. The CDR3 nucleotides are TGCGCCAGCAACTCTACAGAGGAAGAGACCCAGTACTTC. Protein: CASNSTEEETQYF. The full variable domain, with the rest looked up from reference TRBV11-2 and TRBJ2-5, is EAGVAQSPRYKIIEKRQSVAFWCNPISGHATLYWYQQILGQGPKLLIQFQNNGVVDDSQLPKDRFSAERLKGVDSTLKIQPAKLEDSAVYLCASNSTEEETQYFGPGTRLLVL.

The gene calls are TRBV20-1 and TRBJ2-5; a weak D match, TRBD2 (5 bases). V shed 1 base and J shed 4 bases, with 7 bases lying between them. This CDR3 is 12 amino acids long. Germline V lookup: CDR1 DFQATT, CDR2 SNEGSKA (reference sequence). CDR3 sequence reads: CSARGGGETQYF. Here the CDR3 DNA reads TGCAGTGCTAGAGGAGGAGGAGAGACCCAGTACTTC.

The chain combines TRBV11-1 with TRBJ2-2; D call uncertain. CDR1 and CDR2 from the germline V gene are SGHAT and FQDESV (reference sequence). The CDR3 runs to 15 residues. Trimming took 4 bases from V and 2 from J, leaving 11 bases between them. CDR3 sequence (DNA): TGTGCCAGCAGCTCTATCGTGATAAACACCGGGGAGCTGTTTTTT. Protein product: CASSSIVINTGELFF.

The J gene is TRBJ2-4, the V gene TRBV29-1, with TRBD1 as a possible D gene (7 bases). Trimming removed 7 bases at V and 0 bases at J, with 22 bases between. Per germline, CDR1 SQVTM and CDR2 ANQGSEA. The CDR3 loop spans 17 amino acids. CDR3 loop: CSAEGGSGQLAKNIQYF. CDR3 nucleotides: TGCAGCGCAGAGGGGGGATCGGGACAGCTAGCCAAAAACATTCAGTACTTC.

In the case of this clonotype: At one of its ends the junction is not consistent with the germline gene, which may arise from a read error. The chain links TRBV11-3 to TRBJ2-3, with D perhaps given as TRBD1 or TRBD2 (5 bases each). CDR3 length: 15 residues. Per germline, CDR1 SGHNT and CDR2 YENEEA. CDR3 sequence (DNA): TGTGCCAGTTGCTCCGGGGCTAGCATGGCAGATATGCAGTATTTT. It encodes CASCSGASMADMQYF.

Worth noting for this clonotype: A junction end diverges from the germline sequence, so it may reflect a read error. CDR3 coding DNA: TGCGCCAGCAGCCTACTGACTAGTCCCACTTCCACAGATAAGCAGTATTTT. Protein: CASSLLTSPTSTDKQYF. The V gene is TRBV4-3, the J gene TRBJ2-3, with D perhaps TRBD2 (6 bases). Germline V gene data show CDR1 as LGHNA and CDR2 as YSLEER. This CDR3 has 17 residues.

A remark on this clonotype: Since a much larger clone is just one base distant, this may be a read error. J is TRBJ2-3 and V is TRBV6-1; D is uncertain. Trimming took off 1 base at V and 1 base at J, with 9 bases between the two ends. Germline lookup yields CDR1 MNHNS and CDR2 SASEGT. The CDR3 totals 15 residues. CDR3 bases: TGTGCCAGCAGTGAAGGGGTCGGCGGCACAGATACGCAGTATTTT. Protein product: CASSEGVGGTDTQYF.

This clonotype has at least ten counts. V gene TRBV20-1 combines with J gene TRBJ2-5; D is uncertain. Trimming removed 3 bases from V and 5 bases from J, with 22 bases in between. Germline V gene sequence: CDR1 DFQATT, CDR2 SNEGSKA (reference sequence). The CDR3 totals 16 residues. The CDR3 DNA sequence: TGCAGTGCTAGCCGCCCGGGTATCATCGGAGTGGAGACCCAGTACTTC. Translation: CSASRPGIIGVETQYF.

The V gene is TRBV5-6, the J gene TRBJ1-1; 10 bases agree with TRBD1. The CDR3 loop spans 15 amino acids. V shed 4 bases and J 4 bases; nucleotides not matched to a gene: 7. Per the germline V gene, CDR1 is SGHDT and CDR2 is YYEEEE. This chain's CDR3 is CASSRPDRGSTEAFF. DNA for the CDR3: TGTGCCAGCAGCCGACCGGACAGGGGGAGCACTGAAGCTTTCTTT. The whole variable domain, filled in from reference TRBV5-6 and TRBJ1-1, reads DAGVTQSPTHLIKTRGQQVTLRCSPKSGHDTVSWYQQALGQGPQFIFQYYEEEERQRGNFPDRFSGHQFPNYSSELNVNALLLGDSALYLCASSRPDRGSTEAFFGQGTRLTVV.

The rearrangement links TRBV4-3 to TRBJ2-2; D may be TRBD2 (5 bases). The CDR3 spans 16 residues. V lost 11 bases and J 6 bases, leaving 25 bases between the germline ends. Germline V gene sequence: CDR1 LGHNA, CDR2 YSLEER. This CDR3 is CAGGQEFGVLAGELFF. The CDR3 coding sequence is TGCGCCGGCGGCCAAGAGTTCGGGGTATTGGCCGGGGAGCTGTTTTTT.

This clonotype was observed a few times. A clone one base away is much larger, so this may be a read error. The gene calls are TRBV20-1 and TRBJ2-1, with 9 bases matching TRBD1. Germline CDR1 reads DFQATT; CDR2 reads SNEGSKA (reference sequence). This CDR3 region has 14 residues. The CDR3 bases are TGCAGTGTTAGAGCCGGGACAGGGTTAAGGGAGCAGTTCTTC. Its protein is CSVRAGTGLREQFF.

About this clonotype itself: The junction differs from germline at one of its ends, possibly a read error. The rearrangement uses TRBV12-3 or TRBV12-4 and TRBJ2-3, with 7 bases identical to TRBD2. The CDR3 is 17 residues long. Here the CDR3 DNA reads TGTGCCAGCAGTTTCGTGGGACTAACGGGGGGAGCTGATATGCAGTATTTT. Its translation: CASSFVGLTGGADMQYF.

To note about this clonotype: The conserved closing phenylalanine or tryptophan is absent in this CDR3, likely reflecting a read error. The limits of the CDR3 on the DNA are not certain, so only TCRdb's listed CDR3 is given. The chain links TRBV20-1 to TRBJ2-1; the D call of TRBD1 is as the table states it, not checked on the DNA. Inclusive of both ends, the CDR3 amounts to 12 amino acids. CDR1 DFQATT and CDR2 SNEGSKA come from the germline V gene (reference sequence). CDR3 sequence: CSAGRDYNEHFI.

About this clonotype: A read error may produce the germline difference seen at one junction end. V usage is TRBV20-1 and J usage is TRBJ2-1, with a tentative D call TRBD1 (6 bases). From germline, CDR1 is DFQATT and CDR2 SNEGSKA (reference sequence). The CDR3 runs 12 residues. CDR3 sequence: CSSSLTGGEQFF. CDR3 coding DNA: TGCAGTTCTAGCCTGACAGGAGGTGAGCAGTTCTTC.

Notes on this clonotype: One end of the junction is discordant with germline, which a read error may explain. This chain connects TRBV5-4 to TRBJ2-2; possibly TRBD2 for D (7 bases). CDR1 and CDR2 from the germline V gene are SGHNT and YYREEE (reference sequence). This CDR3 is 17 amino acids long. CDR3 protein: CANSLPAGASNTGELFF. CDR3 sequence (DNA): TGTGCCAACAGCCTCCCTGCGGGGGCGTCGAACACTGGGGAGCTGTTTTTT.

The chain combines TRBV20-1 with TRBJ2-7, with D tentatively TRBD1 or TRBD2 (5 bases each). The germline CDR1 and CDR2 sequences are DFQATT and SNEGSKA (reference sequence). V shed 6 bases and J shed 0 bases, with 18 bases lying between them. The CDR3 has 15 amino acids. The CDR3 protein is CSAPVGALNSYEQYF. CDR3 nucleotide sequence: TGCAGTGCACCAGTCGGGGCCTTGAACTCCTACGAGCAGTACTTC.